The next 31 T cell receptor beta chains were all read from a single sample in a study of T cell responses to AZD1222 COVID-19 vaccine. The assay was immunoSEQ multiplex PCR, and TCRdb's table has in-frame clones only and misses some. The sample comprises around 150,000 clones, more than 90% of which are singletons, and approximately 3.6% rests with the top ten. Sequencing was performed on peripheral blood, taken 28 days after the second AZD1222 dose. The receptor set was obtained from an adult who received the AZD1222 COVID-19 vaccine.

The chain combines TRBV12-5 with TRBJ2-7; D perhaps matches TRBD1 (5 bases). The CDR3 loop spans 12 amino acids. Trimming took off 7 bases at V and 5 bases at J, with 12 bases between the two ends. Per the germline V gene, CDR1 is LGHNT and CDR2 is FRNRAP. The CDR3, as DNA: TGTGCTAGTGCCGAGACAGCCGACGAGCAGTACTTC. It is translated as CASAETADEQYF. Full variable domain (remainder filled in from reference TRBV12-5 and TRBJ2-7): DARVTQTPRHKVTEMGQEVTMRCQPILGHNTVFWYRQTMMQGLELLAYFRNRAPLDDSGMPKDRFSAEMPDATLATLKIQPSEPRDSAVYFCASAETADEQYFGPGTRLTVT.

The chain is built from TRBV12-3 or TRBV12-4 and TRBJ2-1; D is undetermined. The CDR3 length is 13 residues. V was clipped by 5 bases and J by 6 bases, with 11 bases between them. CDR3 sequence (DNA): TGTGCCAGCAGTCCCGGCCAGACCAATGAGCAGTTCTTC. It encodes CASSPGQTNEQFF.

The rearrangement links TRBV7-3 to TRBJ2-3, with 11 bases aligning to TRBD2. The CDR3 has 15 residues. The germline CDR1 and CDR2 sequences are SGHTA and FQGTGA. Trimming removed 4 bases from V and 3 bases from J; junction bases left unmatched: 3. CDR3 region: CASSYLAGGTDTQYF. Written as DNA, the CDR3 is TGTGCCAGCAGCTACCTAGCGGGAGGAACAGATACGCAGTATTTT.

This clone was counted once. The CDR3 DNA sequence: TGTGCCAGCAGTTTAACAGGGGCTGGGGCCAACGTCCTGACTTTC. Translated, it gives CASSLTGAGANVLTF. V gene TRBV27 combines with J gene TRBJ2-6; TRBD1 aligns across 7 bases. Germline CDR1 MNHEY, CDR2 SMNVEV (reference sequence). The CDR3 is 15 residues long. The junction had 0 bases not matched to a gene; V was cut back by 2 bases and J by 2 bases.

This chain links TRBV6-5 with TRBJ1-1; D remains unclear. Germline V gene data show CDR1 as MNHEY and CDR2 as SVGAGI. The CDR3 totals 14 residues. V lost 0 bases, J lost 0 bases, and 5 bases lay in between. The CDR3 here is CASSYSNLNTEAFF. The CDR3 nucleotides read TGTGCCAGCAGTTACTCGAACTTGAACACTGAAGCTTTCTTT.

In this sample, this clone turned up once. The chain carries TRBV18 and TRBJ1-1; D is uncertain. The germline V and J ends were trimmed by 8 bases and 0 bases, with 10 bases remaining between them. This CDR3 has 13 amino acids. CDR1 and CDR2 from the germline V gene are KGHSH and LQKENI. CDR3 amino acids: CASTTTLNTEAFF. For the CDR3, the DNA is TGTGCCAGCACGACCACTTTGAACACTGAAGCTTTCTTT.

The genes are TRBV19 and TRBJ2-2; D gene unclear. Trimming shortened V by 3 bases and J by 3 bases, and 11 bases separated the two germline ends. CDR1 and CDR2 (germline): LNHDA, SQIVND (reference sequence). The CDR3 is 15 amino acids. CDR3 sequence: CASSILGLDTGELFF. The CDR3 coding sequence is TGTGCCAGTAGTATTTTAGGGTTAGACACCGGGGAGCTGTTTTTT.

The V and J genes are TRBV5-1 and TRBJ1-3, with TRBD1 matching over 9 bases. CDR1 and CDR2 from the germline V gene are SGHRS and YFSETQ. V shed 4 bases and J 0 bases; nucleotides not matched to a gene: 5. This CDR3 contains 16 residues. CDR3 amino acids: CASSPGQGFSGNTIYF. As DNA, the CDR3 is TGCGCCAGCAGCCCGGGACAGGGCTTCTCTGGAAACACCATATATTTT.

The J gene is TRBJ2-1, the V gene TRBV5-1; D call uncertain. Trimming removed 0 bases from V and 7 bases from J, with 5 bases in between. Germline lookup yields CDR1 SGHRS and CDR2 YFSETQ. The CDR3 has 12 residues. The CDR3 DNA is TGCGCCAGCAGCTTGGTTGTAAATGAGCAGTTCTTC. Encoded protein: CASSLVVNEQFF.

The chain employs TRBV19 and TRBJ1-5; D is uncertain. V was pared by 6 bases and J by 0 bases, with 12 bases between. This CDR3 comprises 15 residues. Germline lookup yields CDR1 LNHDA and CDR2 SQIVND (reference sequence). The CDR3 DNA reads TGTGCCAGTAGCACTATAGCCAGTAGCAATCAGCCCCAGCATTTT. It codes for CASSTIASSNQPQHF.

This clone appeared a single time. The gene calls are TRBV19 and TRBJ2-1, with 16 bases matching TRBD2. The length of the CDR3 is 17 residues. The trim removed 7 bases at V and 1 base at J, leaving 4 bases unmatched. Germline loops: CDR1 LNHDA, CDR2 SQIVND (reference sequence). The CDR3 reads CASKGLAGGGSYNEQFF. The CDR3 DNA sequence: TGTGCCAGTAAGGGACTAGCGGGAGGGGGATCCTACAATGAGCAGTTCTTC.

The genes are TRBV18 and TRBJ1-3; D unresolved. The CDR3 contains 15 residues. V shed 5 bases and J shed 0 bases, with 11 bases lying between them. Germline CDR1 and CDR2: KGHSH and LQKENI. CDR3 sequence (DNA): TGTGCCAGCTCAATCTGGACGGACTCTGGAAACACCATATATTTT. It translates to CASSIWTDSGNTIYF.

The rearrangement uses TRBV29-1 and TRBJ1-2; 9 bases are a match to TRBD1. Per germline, CDR1 SQVTM and CDR2 ANQGSEA. With 2 bases clipped from V and 0 bases from J, the junction kept 13 bases outside the gene matches. The CDR3 runs to 18 residues. CDR3 protein: CSVEFAPGTGITNYGYTF. As DNA, the CDR3 is TGCAGCGTTGAATTCGCTCCCGGGACAGGGATTACTAACTATGGCTACACCTTC.

The V call is TRBV14, the J call TRBJ2-3, with D perhaps matching TRBD1 or TRBD2 (7 bases each). Germline loops: CDR1 SGHDN, CDR2 FVKESK. The CDR3 length is 12 residues. Deletions cut 7 bases from V and 12 bases from J, with 17 bases between. CDR3 bases: TGTGCCAGCACAGGGGGAGGGCCTGATCAGTATTTT. The encoded protein is CASTGGGPDQYF. The whole variable domain, remainder taken from reference TRBV14 and TRBJ2-3, is EAGVTQFPSHSVIEKGQTVTLRCDPISGHDNLYWYRRVMGKEIKFLLHFVKESKQDESGMPNNRFLAERTGGTYSTLKVQPAELEDSGVYFCASTGGGPDQYFGPGTRLTVL.

V gene TRBV19 combines with J gene TRBJ1-5, with 12 bases identical to TRBD1. The CDR3 runs 18 residues. V was pared by 3 bases and J by 5 bases, with 11 bases of the junction left unmatched. The V gene's germline CDR1 is LNHDA and CDR2 SQIVND (reference sequence). CDR3 amino acids: CASSIGTGGGNVHQPQHF. In DNA, the CDR3 is TGTGCCAGTAGTATCGGGACAGGGGGCGGAAACGTCCATCAGCCCCAGCATTTT. The complete variable domain, with remaining parts taken from reference TRBV19 and TRBJ1-5, reads DGGITQSPKYLFRKEGQNVTLSCEQNLNHDAMYWYRQDPGQGLRLIYYSQIVNDFQKGDIAEGYSVSREKKESFPLTVTSAQKNPTAFYLCASSIGTGGGNVHQPQHFGDGTRLSIL.

The chain uses TRBV6-5 and TRBJ1-2, with D possibly TRBD1 on 6 matching bases. Trimming shortened V by 6 bases and J by 4 bases, and 15 bases separated the two germline ends. The length of the CDR3 is 14 residues. CDR1 and CDR2 (germline): MNHEY, SVGAGI. The CDR3 DNA sequence: TGTGCCAGCAGCCAGGGGTCAGGTCCCTATGGCTACACCTTC. Its translation is CASSQGSGPYGYTF.

This clone was picked up one time. V usage is TRBV4-1 and J usage is TRBJ2-7; 10 bases align to TRBD2. V lost 3 bases and J lost 3; bases outside the gene matches: 11. Germline-derived CDR1 and CDR2 are MGHRA and YSYEKL. The CDR3 has 17 residues. As DNA, the CDR3 is TGCGCCAGCAGCCAGTCGCCTCTAGCGGGAGACCTCTACGAGCAGTACTTC. Translation: CASSQSPLAGDLYEQYF.

For the CDR3, the DNA is TGTGCCAGCACCATCCCGGGGGTAGAGACCCAGTACTTC. The encoded protein is CASTIPGVETQYF. J is TRBJ2-5 and V is TRBV6-6; tentatively, D is TRBD2 (6 bases). V was pared by 7 bases and J by 4 bases, with 13 bases between. CDR3 length: 13 amino acids. Per the germline V gene, CDR1 is MNHNY and CDR2 is SVGAGI (reference sequence).

The chain has TRBV12-3 or TRBV12-4 and TRBJ2-3, with D tentatively TRBD2 (7 bases). This CDR3 contains 13 residues. The V gene lost 6 bases and the J gene lost 4 bases, with 11 bases spanning the gap. The CDR3 DNA reads as TGTGCCAGCAGATCGGGGGGCGCAGATACGCAGTATTTT. This codes for CASRSGGADTQYF.

The sample holds a few counts of this clone. The chain has TRBV7-9 and TRBJ2-2; TRBD1 agrees at 7 bases. Germline trimming cut 2 bases from V and 3 bases from J; bases unmatched to any gene: 3. This CDR3 is 15 amino acids long. Germline V gene data show CDR1 as SEHNR and CDR2 as FQNEAQ (reference sequence). The CDR3 nucleotides are TGTGCCAGCAGCTTACTCGGGACAGACACCGGGGAGCTGTTTTTT. It encodes CASSLLGTDTGELFF.

The V and J genes are TRBV10-3 and TRBJ2-7; 10 nucleotides match TRBD1. This CDR3 has 15 residues. The trim removed 5 bases at V and 7 bases at J, leaving 11 bases unmatched. Germline assignment: CDR1 ENHRY and CDR2 SYGVKD. The CDR3 DNA reads as TGTGCCATCAGTTCCGACAGGGGGCGCGGGAGGGAGCAGTACTTC. This sequence encodes CAISSDRGRGREQYF.

The chain recombines TRBV12-5 with TRBJ1-5, with TRBD1 as a possible D gene (6 bases). CDR3 length equals 13 residues. V dropped 5 bases and J dropped 5 bases, with 10 bases sitting between them. Germline assignment: CDR1 LGHNT and CDR2 FRNRAP. The CDR3 nucleotides are TGTGCTAGTGGTCTCAAGGGGGATCAGCCCCAGCATTTT. It codes for CASGLKGDQPQHF.

The chain carries TRBV7-2 and TRBJ1-1; D is ambiguous. The germline V gene has CDR1 SGHTA and CDR2 FQGNSA. Trimming took 5 bases from V and 5 from J, leaving 15 bases between them. This CDR3 region has 14 residues. CDR3 sequence (DNA): TGTGCCAGCAGCCTCGGACCTGCAAATACTGAAGCTTTCTTT. This sequence encodes CASSLGPANTEAFF.

This clone has just one count. J is TRBJ1-2 and V is TRBV30; D is ambiguous. Trimming shortened V by 0 bases and J by 7 bases, and 6 bases separated the two germline ends. This CDR3 spans 11 amino acids. Per the germline V gene, CDR1 is GTSNPN and CDR2 is SVGIG (reference sequence). Written as DNA, the CDR3 is TGTGCCTGGAGTGTTGGGTCTGGCTACACCTTC. This translates into CAWSVGSGYTF.

The chain recombines TRBV24-1 with TRBJ2-5; TRBD1 is a possible D gene (6 bases). Trimming left V 3 bases short and J 1 base short, with 11 bases between. The germline CDR1 and CDR2 sequences are KGHDR and SFDVKD. This CDR3 comprises 15 residues. CDR3 bases: TGTGCCACCAGTGATCCGACAGGAACCCAAGAGACCCAGTACTTC. The encoded protein is CATSDPTGTQETQYF.

This chain links TRBV19 with TRBJ1-3; D gene ambiguous. This CDR3 has 14 amino acids. CDR1 and CDR2 from the germline V gene are LNHDA and SQIVND (reference sequence). V was trimmed by 4 bases and J by 0 bases, leaving 7 bases between them. The CDR3 nucleotides are TGTGCCAGTAGTAGGCTGGACTCTGGAAACACCATATATTTT. Translating gives CASSRLDSGNTIYF.

V usage is TRBV28 and J usage is TRBJ1-1; the D gene is possibly TRBD1 (5 bases). The CDR3 covers 14 residues. Per germline, CDR1 MDHEN and CDR2 SYDVKM. The V and J ends lost 4 bases and 1 base respectively, with 10 bases between them. CDR3 coding DNA: TGTGCCAGCAGTTCCCACGGGGGGAACACTGAAGCTTTCTTT. It is translated as CASSSHGGNTEAFF.

This chain uses TRBV11-2 with TRBJ2-2; TRBD1 matches 8 bases. Germline trimming cut 4 bases from V and 4 bases from J; bases unmatched to any gene: 5. This CDR3 has 15 amino acids. CDR1 and CDR2 from the germline V gene are SGHAT and FQNNGV. The CDR3 loop is CASSWAGGSTGELFF. The CDR3, as DNA: TGTGCCAGCAGCTGGGCAGGGGGCAGCACCGGGGAGCTGTTTTTT.

A single count supports this clone. This chain joins TRBV7-8 and TRBJ1-3; D is perhaps TRBD1 (5 bases). The CDR3 runs 15 residues. Trimming shortened V by 2 bases and J by 3 bases, and 11 bases separated the two germline ends. The V gene's germline CDR1 is SGHVS and CDR2 FQNEAQ. CDR3 coding DNA: TGTGCCAGCAGCTTATTCGGGGCCGGTGGAAACACCATATATTTT. It translates to CASSLFGAGGNTIYF.

The CDR3: CASSPPSGSYNEQFF. Written as DNA, the CDR3 is TGTGCCAGCTCCCCCCCTAGCGGGTCGTACAATGAGCAGTTCTTC. The V gene is TRBV14, the J gene TRBJ2-1, with 8 bases fitting TRBD2. Germline V gives CDR1 SGHDN, CDR2 FVKESK. Trimming at V came to 8 bases and at J to 4 bases, leaving 10 bases not matched to a gene. The CDR3 sequence is 15 residues long.

The chain joins TRBV5-1 to TRBJ2-3, with TRBD2 matching 11 bases. This CDR3 spans 16 amino acids. With 4 bases clipped from V and 0 bases from J, the junction kept 4 bases outside the gene matches. Germline V CDR1 and CDR2: SGHRS, YFSETQ. In DNA form, the CDR3 reads TGCGCCAGCAGCGTCTGGACTAGCGGGAGCACAGATACGCAGTATTTT. Amino acids: CASSVWTSGSTDTQYF.